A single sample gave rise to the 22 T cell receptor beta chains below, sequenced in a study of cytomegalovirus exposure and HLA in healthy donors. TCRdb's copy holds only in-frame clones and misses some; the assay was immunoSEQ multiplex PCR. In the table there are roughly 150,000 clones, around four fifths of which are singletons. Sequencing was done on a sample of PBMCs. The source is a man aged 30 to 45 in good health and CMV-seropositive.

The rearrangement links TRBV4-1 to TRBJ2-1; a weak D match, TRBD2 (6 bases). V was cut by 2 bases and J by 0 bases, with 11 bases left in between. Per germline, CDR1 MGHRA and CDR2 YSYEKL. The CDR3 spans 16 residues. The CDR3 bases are TGCGCCAGCAGCCAAAACGCGGGGAGCTCCTACAATGAGCAGTTCTTC. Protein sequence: CASSQNAGSSYNEQFF.

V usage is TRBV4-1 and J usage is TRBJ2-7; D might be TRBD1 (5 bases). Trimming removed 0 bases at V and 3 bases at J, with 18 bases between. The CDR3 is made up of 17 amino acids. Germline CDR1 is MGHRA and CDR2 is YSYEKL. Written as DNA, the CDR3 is TGCGCCAGCAGCCAAGAGGCCCTGGACATCACGGACTACGAGCAGTACTTC. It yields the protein CASSQEALDITDYEQYF.

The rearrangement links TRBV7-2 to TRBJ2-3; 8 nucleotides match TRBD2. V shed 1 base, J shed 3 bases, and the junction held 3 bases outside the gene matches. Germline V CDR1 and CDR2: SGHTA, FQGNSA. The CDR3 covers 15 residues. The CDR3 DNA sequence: TGTGCCAGCAGCTTAGGCCCGGGGGGGACAGATACGCAGTATTTT. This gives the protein CASSLGPGGTDTQYF. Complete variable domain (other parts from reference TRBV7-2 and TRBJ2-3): GAGVSQSPSNKVTEKGKDVELRCDPISGHTALYWYRQSLGQGLEFLIYFQGNSAPDKSGLPSDRFSAERTGGSVSTLTIQRTQQEDSAVYLCASSLGPGGTDTQYFGPGTRLTVL.

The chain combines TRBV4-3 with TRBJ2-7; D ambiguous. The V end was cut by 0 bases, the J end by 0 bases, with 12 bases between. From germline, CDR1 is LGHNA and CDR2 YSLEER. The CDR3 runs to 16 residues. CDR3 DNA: TGCGCCAGCAGCCAAGAAGCGTCAGCGACCTCCTACGAGCAGTACTTC. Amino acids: CASSQEASATSYEQYF.

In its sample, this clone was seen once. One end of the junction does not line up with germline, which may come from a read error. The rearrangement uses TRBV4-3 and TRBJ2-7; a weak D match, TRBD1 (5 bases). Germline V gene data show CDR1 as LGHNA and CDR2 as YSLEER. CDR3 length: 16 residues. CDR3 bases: TGCGCCAGCAGTCAAGGAGTATCCGACAGCTCCTACGAGCAGTACTTC. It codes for CASSQGVSDSSYEQYF.

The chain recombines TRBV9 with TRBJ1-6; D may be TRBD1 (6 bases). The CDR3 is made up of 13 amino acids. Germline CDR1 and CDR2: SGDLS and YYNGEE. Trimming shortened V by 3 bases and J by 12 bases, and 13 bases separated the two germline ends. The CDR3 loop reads CASSAENREPLHF. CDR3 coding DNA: TGTGCCAGCAGCGCCGAGAACAGGGAACCCCTCCACTTT.

The CDR3 DNA is TGTGCCAGCAGTTCACTAGCGGGGGGTTACAATGAGCAGTTCTTC. It encodes CASSSLAGGYNEQFF. This chain links TRBV2 with TRBJ2-1, with 12 bases fitting TRBD2. In germline, CDR1 is SNHLY, CDR2 FYNNEI. V shed 5 bases, J shed 4 bases, and the junction held 3 bases outside the gene matches. The CDR3 sequence is 15 residues long.

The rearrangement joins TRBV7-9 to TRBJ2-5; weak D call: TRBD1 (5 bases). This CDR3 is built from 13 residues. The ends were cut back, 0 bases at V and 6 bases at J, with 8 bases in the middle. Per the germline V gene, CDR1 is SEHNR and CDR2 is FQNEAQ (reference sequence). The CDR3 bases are TGTGCCAGCAGCTTAGCAGGGGCGAAGACCCAGTACTTC. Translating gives CASSLAGAKTQYF. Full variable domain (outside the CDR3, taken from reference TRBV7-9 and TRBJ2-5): DTGVSQNPRHKITKRGQNVTFRCDPISEHNRLYWYRQTLGQGPEFLTYFQNEAQLEKSRLLSDRFSAERPKGSFSTLEIQRTEQGDSAMYLCASSLAGAKTQYFGPGTRLLVL.

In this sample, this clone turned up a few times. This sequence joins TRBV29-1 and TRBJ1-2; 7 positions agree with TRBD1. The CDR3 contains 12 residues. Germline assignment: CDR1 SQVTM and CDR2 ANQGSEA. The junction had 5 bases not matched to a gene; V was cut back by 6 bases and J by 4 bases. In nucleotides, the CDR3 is TGCAGCGTGGGGACAGATCTCTATGGCTACACCTTC. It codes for CSVGTDLYGYTF.

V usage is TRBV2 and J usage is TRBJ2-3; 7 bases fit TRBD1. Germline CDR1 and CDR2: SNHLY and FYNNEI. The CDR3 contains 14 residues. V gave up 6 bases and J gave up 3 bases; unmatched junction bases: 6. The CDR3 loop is CASRRGQLTDTQYF. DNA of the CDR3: TGTGCCAGCAGAAGGGGGCAGTTGACAGATACGCAGTATTTT.

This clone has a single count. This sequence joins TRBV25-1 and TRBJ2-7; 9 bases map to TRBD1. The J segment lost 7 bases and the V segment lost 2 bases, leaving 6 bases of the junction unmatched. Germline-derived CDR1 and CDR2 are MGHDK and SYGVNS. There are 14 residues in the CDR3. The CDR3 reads CASSEPGQGREQYF. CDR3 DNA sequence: TGTGCCAGCAGTGAACCGGGACAGGGTCGAGAGCAGTACTTC.

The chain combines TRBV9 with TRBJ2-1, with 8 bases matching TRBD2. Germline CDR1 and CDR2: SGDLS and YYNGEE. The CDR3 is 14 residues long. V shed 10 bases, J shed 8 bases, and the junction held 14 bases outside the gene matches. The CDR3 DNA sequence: TGTGCCTCGACCAGGACTAGCCGCGTCGATGAGCAGTTCTTC. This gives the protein CASTRTSRVDEQFF.

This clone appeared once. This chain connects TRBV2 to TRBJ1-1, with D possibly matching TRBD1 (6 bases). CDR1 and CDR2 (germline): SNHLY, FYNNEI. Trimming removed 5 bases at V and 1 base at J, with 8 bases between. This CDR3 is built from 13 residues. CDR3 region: CASSRDTNTEAFF. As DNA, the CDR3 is TGTGCCAGCAGTCGGGACACGAACACTGAAGCTTTCTTT.

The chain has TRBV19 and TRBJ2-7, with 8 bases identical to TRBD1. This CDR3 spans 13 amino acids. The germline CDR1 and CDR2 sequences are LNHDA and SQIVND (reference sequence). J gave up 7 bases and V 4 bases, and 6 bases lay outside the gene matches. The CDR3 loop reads CASSTGQGWEQYF. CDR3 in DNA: TGTGCCAGTAGTACAGGACAGGGATGGGAGCAGTACTTC.

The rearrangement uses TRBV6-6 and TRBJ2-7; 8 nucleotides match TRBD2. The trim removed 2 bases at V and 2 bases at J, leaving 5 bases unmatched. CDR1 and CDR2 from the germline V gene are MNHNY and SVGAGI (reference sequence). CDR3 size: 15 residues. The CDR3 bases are TGTGCCAGCAGTTACGCGGTAGCGGGGACCTACGAGCAGTACTTC. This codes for CASSYAVAGTYEQYF.

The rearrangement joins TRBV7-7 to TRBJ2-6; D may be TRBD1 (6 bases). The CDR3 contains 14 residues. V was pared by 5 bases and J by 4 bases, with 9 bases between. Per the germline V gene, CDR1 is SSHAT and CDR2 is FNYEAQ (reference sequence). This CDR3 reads CASSTGLGANVLTF. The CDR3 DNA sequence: TGTGCCAGCAGCACAGGGTTGGGGGCCAACGTCCTGACTTTC.

CDR3 coding DNA: TGTGCCAGCAGCTTATCCCCTGCGGGAGTCGGCACAGATACGCAGTATTTT. Translation: CASSLSPAGVGTDTQYF. The chain is built from TRBV7-3 and TRBJ2-3; 7 positions match TRBD2. CDR1 SGHTA and CDR2 FQGTGA come from the germline V gene. V trimming: 2 bases; J trimming: 1 base; junction bases outside the gene matches: 9. The CDR3 sequence is 17 residues long.

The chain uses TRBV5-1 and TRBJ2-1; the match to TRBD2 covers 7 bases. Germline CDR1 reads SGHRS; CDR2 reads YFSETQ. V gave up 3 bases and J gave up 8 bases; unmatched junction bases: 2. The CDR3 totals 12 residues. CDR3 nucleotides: TGCGCCAGCAGCTGGACTAGGGATGAGCAGTTCTTC. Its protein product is CASSWTRDEQFF. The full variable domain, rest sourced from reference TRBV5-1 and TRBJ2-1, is KAGVTQTPRYLIKTRGQQVTLSCSPISGHRSVSWYQQTPGQGLQFLFEYFSETQRNKGNFPGRFSGRQFSNSRSEMNVSTLELGDSALYLCASSWTRDEQFFGPGTRLTVL.

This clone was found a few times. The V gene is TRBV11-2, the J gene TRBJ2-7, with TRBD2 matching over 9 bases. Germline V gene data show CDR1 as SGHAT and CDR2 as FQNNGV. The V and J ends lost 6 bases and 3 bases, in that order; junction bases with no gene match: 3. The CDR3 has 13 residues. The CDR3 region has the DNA TGTGCCAGCAGTCGGACTAGCGACTACGAGCAGTACTTC. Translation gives CASSRTSDYEQYF.

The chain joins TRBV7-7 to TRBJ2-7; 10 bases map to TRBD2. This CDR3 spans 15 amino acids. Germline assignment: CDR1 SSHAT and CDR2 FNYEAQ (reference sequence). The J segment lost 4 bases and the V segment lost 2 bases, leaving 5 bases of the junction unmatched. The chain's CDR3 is CASSLLAGAAYEQYF. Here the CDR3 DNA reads TGTGCCAGCAGCTTACTAGCGGGGGCTGCTTACGAGCAGTACTTC.

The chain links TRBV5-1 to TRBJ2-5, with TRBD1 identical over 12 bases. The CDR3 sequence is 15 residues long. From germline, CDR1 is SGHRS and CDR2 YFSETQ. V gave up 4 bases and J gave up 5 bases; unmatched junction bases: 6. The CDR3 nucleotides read TGCGCCAGCAGCGAGGGACAGGGGGCGGCGGAGACCCAGTACTTC. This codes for CASSEGQGAAETQYF.

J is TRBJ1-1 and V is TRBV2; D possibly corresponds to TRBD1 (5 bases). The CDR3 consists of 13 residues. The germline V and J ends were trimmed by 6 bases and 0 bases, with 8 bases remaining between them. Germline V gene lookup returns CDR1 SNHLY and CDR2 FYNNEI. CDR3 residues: CASRVQVNTEAFF. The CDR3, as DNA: TGTGCCAGCAGGGTACAGGTGAACACTGAAGCTTTCTTT.